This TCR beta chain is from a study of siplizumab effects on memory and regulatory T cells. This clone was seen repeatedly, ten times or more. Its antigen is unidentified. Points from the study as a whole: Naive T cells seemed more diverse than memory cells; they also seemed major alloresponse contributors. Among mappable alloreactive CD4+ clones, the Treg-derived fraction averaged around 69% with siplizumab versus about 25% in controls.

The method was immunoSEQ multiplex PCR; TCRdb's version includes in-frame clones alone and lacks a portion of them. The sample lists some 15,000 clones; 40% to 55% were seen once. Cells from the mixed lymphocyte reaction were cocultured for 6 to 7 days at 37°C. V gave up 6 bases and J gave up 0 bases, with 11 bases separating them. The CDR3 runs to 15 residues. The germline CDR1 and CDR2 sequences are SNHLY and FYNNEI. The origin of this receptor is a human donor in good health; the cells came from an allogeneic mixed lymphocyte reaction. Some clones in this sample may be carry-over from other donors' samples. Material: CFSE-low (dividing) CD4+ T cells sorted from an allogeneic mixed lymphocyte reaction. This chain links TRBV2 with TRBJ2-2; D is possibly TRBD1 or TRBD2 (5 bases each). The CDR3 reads CASRAGTANTGELFF. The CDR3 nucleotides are TGTGCCAGCAGGGCCGGGACGGCGAACACCGGGGAGCTGTTTTTT. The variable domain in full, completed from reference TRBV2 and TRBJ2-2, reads EPEVTQTPSHQVTQMGQEVILRCVPISNHLYFYWYRQILGQKVEFLVSFYNNEISEKSEIFDDQFSVERPDGSNFTLKIRSTKLEDSAMYFCASRAGTANTGELFFGEGSRLTVL.